This T cell receptor beta chain was profiled in a study of shared clonotypes between healthy human individuals (dated by TCRdb to 2020 to 2021). Turning to the overall study: A couple of women and a few men aged 18 to 49 years were included in the cohort. For each donor, three plates each were used for CD4 naive and CD4 memory, two plates were used for CD8 naive, and one plate was used for CD8 memory. Blood TCR repertoires of roughly five healthy adults were deeply sequenced to estimate repertoire size and the extent of clonotype sharing between individuals. To increase sequencing depth and limit assay-specific biases, TCR repertoire library preparation and sequencing were carried out by different laboratories using diverse techniques. Per donor, leukapheresis produced somewhere between about 0.85 and 9.5 billion PBMCs. The full study reports these points: Even with the large sequencing depth, rarefaction of the sorted-subset datasets indicated that sequencing was incomplete. When a few donors were compared, the shared fraction of clonotypes was roughly 4.8% for naive CD4, 3.5% to 4% for naive CD8, 2.3% for memory CD4, and roughly 0.4% for memory CD8. Based on pairwise subsampling, the degree of clonotype sharing among donors was expected to be affected by sequencing depth. Only blood was sampled, and tissue TCR repertoires likely differ from those in blood. Compared with non-shared clonotypes, clonotypes shared by all four sorted-subset donors had higher generation probabilities. The small number of donors limited the genetic and exposure-history diversity represented. Larger estimated clonotype richness was generally found for naive subsets than for memory subsets.

Reading from cysteine to phenylalanine, the CDR3 counts 17 amino acids. Solely the CDR3 DNA is kept, with 51 bases framed from the first base. The germline ends are 15 bases apart after V is trimmed by 0 bases and J by 2 bases. CDR1 and CDR2 are drawn from the germline V gene: SGDLS, YYNGEE. Healthy HIV-negative adults with no recently reported acute infections or vaccinations were included as donors. Only Caucasian adults living in Nashville, Tennessee, USA were represented among the donors. CD4+ T cells were enriched through magnetic negative selection, after which naive cells were positively selected on CD45RA and the remaining negative fraction served as the memory subset. Blood was obtained by leukapheresis, after which PBMCs were separated by Ficoll-Histopaque density gradient centrifugation and cryopreserved in liquid nitrogen vapor phase. Purity and quantity of every magnetically sorted T cell population were checked by analytical flow cytometry. Genomic DNA was isolated from each sorted fraction and quantified by UV absorbance on a Nanodrop 2000c.

Using the deep immunoSEQ assay, multiplex PCR amplified TCR CDR3 regions from genomic DNA. For each cell subset, the extracted genomic DNA was distributed evenly across all wells of several immunoSEQ 96-well plates, and each plate served as one replicate. For sorted subsets, roughly 200 ng of genomic DNA, equivalent to 30,000 or so T cell genomes, went into each replicate PCR. Purified libraries were quantified with a Qubit 3.0 fluorometer, sized on a Bioanalyzer 2100, and re-quantified with the KAPA Library Quantification kit. Each immunoSEQ 96-well plate was sequenced on its own single-read 150-cycle Illumina NextSeq 550 flow cell. In the authors' own workflow: Because the immunoSEQ output included only junctional sequences and no quality scores, the filtering could not be the same as the filtering used for full-length reads. Sequences were annotated with PyIR, a Python wrapper for IgBLAST v1.9, and V/J genes and CDR3 were assigned using IMGT germline references. Reads were removed for weak V/J assignments (E-value above 1e-6), missing CDR3, stop codons, out-of-frame junctions, or ambiguous translated residues. V3J clonotypes were defined as sequences sharing an identical inferred V gene, J gene, and CDR3 amino acid sequence. To compute the percentage overlap between repertoires, the number of shared unique clonotypes was divided by the size of the smaller repertoire. Three approaches were used to assess repertoire richness: RTK rarefaction, the Chao1 estimator, and Recon v2.1 estimates of unobserved clonotypes. For all TCRbeta clonotypes obtained by the gDNA method from four donors, generation probabilities were computed with OLGA. TCRdb holds this immuneACCESS table with in-frame rearrangements only. Some clones are missing; in checked studies, unresolved V genes explain under half, and the rest has no known cause. For V, J and clone size, that table is used; D and trimming come from the DNA. In this sample the table shows fewer than 200,000 clones, approximately 70% of which occur a single time. The ten biggest clones cover less than 11% of the sample.

As concerns this clone: Its specific antigen is unknown. Base qualities are not recorded, but no much larger clone differs from it by a single base.

Sample: memory CD4+ T cells sorted from blood. The cell subset or site label here, explained by the study, means: CD45RA-negative fraction. The sequence links TRBV9 to TRBJ2-1; the D gene lacks a confident call. The receptor was isolated from a man aged 30 to 45 in good health. The CDR3 protein is CASSVAPTGSPYNEQFF. Here is the DNA: TGTGCCAGCAGCGTAGCACCCACCGGTTCCCCCTACAATGAGCAGTTCTTC.